The clone carrying this TCR beta chain was counted a few times. Its antigen remains unknown. This sample was taken from a study of T-cell reconstitution after alpha-beta-depleted transplantation in children. Unique molecular identifiers were incorporated when the TCRbeta library was constructed. TCRdb analysed the PCR reads with MiXCR anew, one entry per CDR3 protein. The table lists a few hundred thousand distinct CDR3 sequences, approximately 12% of them singletons. This CDR3 comprises 17 residues. V trimming: 0 bases; J trimming: 4 bases; junction bases outside the gene matches: 8. Germline V gene lookup returns CDR1 LGHNT and CDR2 FRNRAP. Study-wide points: T-cell counts and diversity at one year following transplant were attributed mainly to newly produced T cells.

The input for sequencing was PBMCs, mostly from graft donor cells, taken 360 days after TCRalphabeta/CD19-depleted stem cell transplant. The sequence came from a male patient under 18 who had a stem cell transplant for acute myeloid leukemia, so the T cells may come from the graft donor. The rearrangement joins TRBV12-5 to TRBJ2-2; 7 nucleotides align to TRBD1. In DNA form, the CDR3 reads TGTGCTAGTGGTTTGGTCTCCCGGGCAGGGGGCACCGGGGAGCTGTTTTTT. The encoded protein is CASGLVSRAGGTGELFF.